Included here is one T cell receptor beta chain sequence, with context. The germline gives CDR1 SGHTA, CDR2 FQGNSA. The CDR3 runs 15 residues. With V trimmed by 4 bases and J by 7 bases, 11 bases remained unmatched. In the original analysis: Amplification of reference gene primers was used by the study to estimate nucleated cell counts. TCRdb keeps only in-frame clones here, not all; method: immunoSEQ multiplex PCR. The V and J calls and clone size were taken over from that table, and D and trimming were inferred from the DNA. The repertoire has about 280,000 clones, 70% to 90% of them found once; the top ten carry about 2.2%. This sample is drawn from a study of blood T cell repertoires in COVID-19. Study background: Researchers got acute and convalescent COVID-19 samples from the United States, Italy and Spain. T cells, B-cell-depleted T cells, or PBMCs provided the cDNA or gDNA that served as material.

Sequencing was done on a sample of peripheral blood. The chain uses TRBV7-2 and TRBJ2-5; 8 nucleotides match TRBD1. This clonotype was sampled from a woman aged 25 to 39 who had recovered from COVID-19. CDR3 residues: CASSWQGAGAVTQYF. The CDR3 DNA follows: TGTGCCAGCAGCTGGCAGGGGGCCGGGGCGGTGACCCAGTACTTC.